This paragraph reports one T cell receptor beta chain. The antigen is not known. Produced via immunoSEQ multiplex PCR; TCRdb's table is partial and in-frame only. The sample gives 50,000 to 75,000 clones, approximately 90% of which show up once; roughly an eighth is in the top ten. These data originate in a study of OX40 agonist ivuxolimab in advanced cancers. Study-wide points: Certain nonresponders likewise exhibited a low normalized T-cell clonal expansion.

This CDR3 contains 15 residues. Trimming removed 1 base at V and 1 base at J, with 7 bases between. Germline CDR1 and CDR2: SGHAT and FQDESV (reference sequence). This receptor was identified in an adult with an advanced solid tumor such as melanoma, head and neck, liver or kidney cancer. The gene calls are TRBV11-1 and TRBJ2-2; the D is unclear. The input for sequencing was CD4+ or CD8+ T cells sorted from blood, taken in a trial of the OX40 agonist ivuxolimab. CDR3 protein: CASSLGWGNTGELFF. As DNA, the CDR3 is TGTGCCAGCAGCTTAGGCTGGGGGAACACCGGGGAGCTGTTTTTT.